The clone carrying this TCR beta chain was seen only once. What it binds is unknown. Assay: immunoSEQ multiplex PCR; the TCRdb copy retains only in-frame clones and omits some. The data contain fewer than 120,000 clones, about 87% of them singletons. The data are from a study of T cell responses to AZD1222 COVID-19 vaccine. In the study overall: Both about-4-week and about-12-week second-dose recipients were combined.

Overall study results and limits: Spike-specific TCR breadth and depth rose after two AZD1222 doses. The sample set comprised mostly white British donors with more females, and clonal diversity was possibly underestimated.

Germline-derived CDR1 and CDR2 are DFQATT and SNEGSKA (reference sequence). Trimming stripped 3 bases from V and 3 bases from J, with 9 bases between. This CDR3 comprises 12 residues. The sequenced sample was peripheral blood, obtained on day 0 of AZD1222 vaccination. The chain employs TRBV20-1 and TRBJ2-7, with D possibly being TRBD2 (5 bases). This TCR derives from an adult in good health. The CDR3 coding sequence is TGCAGTGCTAGTAATGACTACTACGAGCAGTACTTC. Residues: CSASNDYYEQYF.